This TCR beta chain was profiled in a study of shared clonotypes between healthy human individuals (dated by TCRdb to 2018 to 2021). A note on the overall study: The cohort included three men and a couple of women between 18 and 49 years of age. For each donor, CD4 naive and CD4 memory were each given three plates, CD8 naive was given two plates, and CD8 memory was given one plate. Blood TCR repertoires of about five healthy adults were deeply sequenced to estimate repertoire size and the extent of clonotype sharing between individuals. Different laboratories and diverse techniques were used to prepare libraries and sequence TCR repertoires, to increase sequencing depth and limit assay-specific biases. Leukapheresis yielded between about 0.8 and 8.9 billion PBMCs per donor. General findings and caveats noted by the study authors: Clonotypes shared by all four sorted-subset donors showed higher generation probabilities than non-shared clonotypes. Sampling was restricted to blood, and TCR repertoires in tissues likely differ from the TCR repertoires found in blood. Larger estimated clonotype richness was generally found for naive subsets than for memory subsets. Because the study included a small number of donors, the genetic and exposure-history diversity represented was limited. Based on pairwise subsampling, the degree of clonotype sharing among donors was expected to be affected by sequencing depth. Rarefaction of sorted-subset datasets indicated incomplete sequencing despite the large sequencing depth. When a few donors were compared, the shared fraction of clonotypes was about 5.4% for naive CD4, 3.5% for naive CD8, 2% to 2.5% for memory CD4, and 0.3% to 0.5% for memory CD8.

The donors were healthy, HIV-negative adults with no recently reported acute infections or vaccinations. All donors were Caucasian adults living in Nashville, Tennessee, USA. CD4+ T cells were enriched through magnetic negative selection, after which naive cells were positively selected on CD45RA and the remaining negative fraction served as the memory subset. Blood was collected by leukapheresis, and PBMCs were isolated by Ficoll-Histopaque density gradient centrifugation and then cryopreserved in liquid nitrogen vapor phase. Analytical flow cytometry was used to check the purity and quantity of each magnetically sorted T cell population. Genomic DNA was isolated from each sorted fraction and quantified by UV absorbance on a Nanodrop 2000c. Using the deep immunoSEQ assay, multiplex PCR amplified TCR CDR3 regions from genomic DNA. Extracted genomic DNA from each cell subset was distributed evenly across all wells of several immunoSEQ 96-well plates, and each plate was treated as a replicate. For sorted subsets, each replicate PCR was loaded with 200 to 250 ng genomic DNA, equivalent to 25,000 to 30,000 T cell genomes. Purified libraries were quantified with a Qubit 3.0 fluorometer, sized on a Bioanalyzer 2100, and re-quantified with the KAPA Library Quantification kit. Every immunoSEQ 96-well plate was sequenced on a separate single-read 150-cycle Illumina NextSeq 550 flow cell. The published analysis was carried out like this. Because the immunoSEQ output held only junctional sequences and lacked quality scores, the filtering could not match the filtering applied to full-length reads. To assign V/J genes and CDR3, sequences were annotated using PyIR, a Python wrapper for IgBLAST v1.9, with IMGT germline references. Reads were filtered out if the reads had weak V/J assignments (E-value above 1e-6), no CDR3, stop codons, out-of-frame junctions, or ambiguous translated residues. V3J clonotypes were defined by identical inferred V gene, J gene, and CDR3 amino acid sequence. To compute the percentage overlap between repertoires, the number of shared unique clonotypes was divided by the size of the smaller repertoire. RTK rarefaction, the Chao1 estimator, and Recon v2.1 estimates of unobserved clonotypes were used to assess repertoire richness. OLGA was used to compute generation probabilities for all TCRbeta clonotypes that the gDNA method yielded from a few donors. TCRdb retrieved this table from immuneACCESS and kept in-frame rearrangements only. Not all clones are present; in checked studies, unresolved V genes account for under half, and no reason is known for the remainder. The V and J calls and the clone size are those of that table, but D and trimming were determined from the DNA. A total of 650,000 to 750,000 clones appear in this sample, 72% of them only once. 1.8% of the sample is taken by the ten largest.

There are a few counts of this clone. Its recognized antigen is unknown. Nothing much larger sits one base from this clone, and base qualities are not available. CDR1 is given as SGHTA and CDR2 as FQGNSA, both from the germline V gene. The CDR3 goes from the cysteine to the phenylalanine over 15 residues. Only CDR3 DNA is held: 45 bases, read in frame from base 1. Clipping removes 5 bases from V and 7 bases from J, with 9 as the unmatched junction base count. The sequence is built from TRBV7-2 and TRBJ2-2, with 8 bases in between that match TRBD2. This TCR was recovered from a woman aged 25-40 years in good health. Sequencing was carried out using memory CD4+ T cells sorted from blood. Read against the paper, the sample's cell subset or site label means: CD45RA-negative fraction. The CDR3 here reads CASSPRLAMNGELFF. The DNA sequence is TGTGCCAGCAGCCCTCGACTAGCGATGAACGGGGAGCTGTTTTTT.